This is a list of T cell receptor beta chains from one sample in a study of blood T cell repertoires in COVID-19. Libraries were prepared by immunoSEQ multiplex PCR; TCRdb keeps only in-frame clonotypes and omits some of them. The table includes approximately 200,000 clones, 84% detected once. The sample was PBMCs or T cells enriched from blood (not recorded which). Source of these receptors: a man aged 60 to 69 who had recovered from COVID-19. Each CDR3 is given with its conserved first and last residue. D genes are given only for firm matches. Not all rows give a size; the values are once, few, many and, for expanded clones, a class.

NA TRBJ1-1 NA TRBV11-3 CASSLGRGRGEAFF TGTGCCAGCAGCCTCGGGCGGGGGAGAGGAGAAGCTTTCTTT
NA TRBJ1-2 TRBD1 TRBV29-1 CSVAMFTGGGYGYTF TGCAGCGTTGCGATGTTTACAGGGGGTGGCTATGGCTACACCTTC
NA TRBJ1-2 TRBD1 TRBV19 CASIGTAHSGYTF TGTGCCAGTATTGGGACAGCGCACTCGGGCTACACCTTC
NA TRBJ2-1 TRBD2 TRBV27 CASSSGGGGLNEQFF TGTGCCAGCAGTTCGGGCGGGGGGGGCCTCAATGAGCAGTTCTTC
NA TRBJ2-7 TRBD2 TRBV11-2 CASSLAASGGIYEQYF TGTGCCAGCAGCTTAGCTGCTAGCGGGGGTATCTACGAGCAGTACTTC
NA TRBJ2-7 TRBD2 TRBV27 CASSLDGSGRAYEQYF TGTGCCAGCAGTTTAGATGGGTCAGGGAGGGCCTACGAGCAGTACTTC
NA TRBJ1-5 NA TRBV7-2 CASSTDPNQPQHF TGTGCCAGCAGCACAGACCCAAATCAGCCCCAGCATTTT
few TRBJ2-4 TRBD1 TRBV2 CASRAGGAKNIQYF TGTGCCAGCAGGGCAGGGGGAGCCAAAAACATTCAGTACTTC
many TRBJ1-6 NA TRBV6-4 CASSDVSRALNSPLHF TGTGCCAGCAGTGACGTCAGCAGGGCACTAAATTCACCCCTCCACTTT
NA TRBJ1-1 NA TRBV6-5 CASSYSALRGTEAFF TGTGCCAGCAGTTACTCGGCGCTAAGGGGGACTGAAGCTTTCTTT
few TRBJ2-3 NA TRBV5-6 CASSRNRVDTQYF TGTGCCAGCAGCCGGAACAGGGTCGATACGCAGTATTTT
NA TRBJ2-7 TRBD1 TRBV24-1 CATSDYRGSEQYF TGTGCCACCAGTGATTACAGGGGAAGCGAGCAGTACTTC
NA TRBJ1-1 NA TRBV5-1 CASSLGSENTEAFF TGCGCCAGCAGCTTGGGATCAGAGAACACTGAAGCTTTCTTT
few TRBJ1-1 NA TRBV19 CASSMRANEAFF TGTGCCAGTAGTATGAGGGCAAATGAAGCTTTCTTT
NA TRBJ1-2 NA TRBV5-1 CASSLAGAGYGYTF TGCGCCAGCAGCTTGGCTGGGGCTGGCTATGGCTACACCTTC
few TRBJ1-3 TRBD1 TRBV5-1 CASSLATGTGNTIYF TGCGCCAGCAGCTTGGCGACAGGGACCGGAAACACCATATATTTT
NA TRBJ1-5 NA TRBV5-1 CASSPGGNSNQPQHF TGCGCCAGCAGCCCTGGGGGGAATAGCAATCAGCCCCAGCATTTT
NA TRBJ1-1 NA TRBV7-2 CASSTRGDTEAFF TGTGCCAGCAGCACAAGGGGTGACACTGAAGCTTTCTTT
NA TRBJ1-6 TRBD1 TRBV6-2/TRBV6-3 CASSYGGQGMVDSPLHF TGTGCCAGCAGTTATGGGGGACAGGGGATGGTGGATTCACCCCTCCACTTT
NA TRBJ2-3 TRBD1 TRBV7-2 CASSTTGVADTQYF TGTGCCAGCAGCACAACAGGGGTGGCAGATACGCAGTATTTT
NA TRBJ1-2 NA TRBV4-3 CASSQGGGDGYTF TGCGCCAGCAGCCAAGGAGGGGGGGATGGCTACACCTTC
once TRBJ2-1 TRBD1 TRBV18 CASSPGKGADEQFF TGTGCCAGCTCACCCGGGAAGGGGGCCGATGAGCAGTTCTTC
NA TRBJ1-4 TRBD1 TRBV9 CASSPGTGNEKLFF TGTGCCAGCAGCCCCGGGACAGGCAATGAAAAACTGTTTTTT
NA TRBJ1-1 NA TRBV5-1 CASSLVDRQNTEAFF TGCGCCAGCAGCTTGGTTGACAGGCAGAACACTGAAGCTTTCTTT
NA TRBJ2-1 NA TRBV7-2 CASSFPTGSLEEQFF TGTGCCAGCAGCTTCCCGACTGGATCCTTGGAGGAGCAGTTCTTC
NA TRBJ1-1 NA TRBV2 CASTVGVGTEAFF TGTGCCAGCACGGTCGGGGTGGGAACTGAAGCTTTCTTT
NA TRBJ1-1 TRBD1 TRBV24-1 CATSDSPRGRNTEAFF TGTGCCACCAGTGATTCCCCCAGGGGGCGGAACACTGAAGCTTTCTTT
NA TRBJ2-7 NA TRBV6-2/TRBV6-3 CASSYSDSLLEQYF TGTGCCAGCAGTTACTCGGACTCCCTTCTCGAGCAGTACTTC
NA TRBJ1-1 NA TRBV7-6 CASSLELGEMNTEAFF TGTGCCAGCAGCTTAGAGCTCGGAGAGATGAACACTGAAGCTTTCTTT
NA TRBJ2-1 TRBD2 TRBV10-2 CASSSFLTSGGHEQFF TGCGCCAGCAGTTCCTTCCTGACTAGCGGGGGCCATGAGCAGTTCTTC
NA TRBJ2-2 TRBD1 TRBV7-9 CASRGTVTNTGELFF TGTGCCAGCAGGGGGACAGTCACAAACACCGGGGAGCTGTTTTTT
NA TRBJ2-2 TRBD1 TRBV10-1 CASSEGGPVTGELFF TGCGCCAGCAGTGAAGGGGGCCCTGTGACCGGGGAGCTGTTTTTT
NA TRBJ2-5 TRBD1 TRBV5-5 CASSLGTGKETQYF TGTGCCAGCAGCTTGGGGACAGGGAAAGAGACCCAGTACTTC
NA TRBJ2-4 NA TRBV11-3 CASSLDQTTGFRAKNIQYF TGTGCCAGCAGCTTAGATCAGACCACAGGGTTTAGAGCCAAAAACATTCAGTACTTC
NA TRBJ1-3 NA TRBV20-1 CRADSGNTIYF TGCAGAGCGGACTCTGGAAACACCATATATTTT
NA TRBJ1-6 NA TRBV5-1 CASSLGGAGLSPLHF TGCGCCAGCAGCTTGGGCGGCGCAGGGCTTTCACCCCTCCACTTT
NA TRBJ1-1 NA TRBV24-1 CATSDRANTEAFF TGTGCCACCAGTGATCGCGCGAACACTGAAGCTTTCTTT
NA TRBJ2-5 TRBD2 TRBV7-8 CASSLGGGVLETQYF TGTGCCAGCTCCCTAGGCGGGGGGGTCCTCGAGACCCAGTACTTC
NA TRBJ1-1 TRBD1 TRBV5-6 CASSFPTGGPSFTEAFF TGTGCCAGCAGCTTCCCGACAGGGGGTCCCTCGTTCACTGAAGCTTTCTTT
NA TRBJ2-4 TRBD2 TRBV27 CASSLRRLAGRLAKNIQYF TGTGCCAGCTCACTCCGGAGACTAGCGGGGAGGTTAGCCAAAAACATTCAGTACTTC
NA TRBJ1-4 TRBD1 TRBV19 CASRDRATNEKLFF TGTGCCAGCCGCGACAGGGCAACTAATGAAAAACTGTTTTTT